Below, one T cell receptor beta chain is given with its context. This sample is drawn from a study of blood T cell repertoires in COVID-19. About the study: Samples came from the United States, Italy and Spain, spanning acute and convalescent COVID-19. Sample material is recorded as cDNA or gDNA derived from T cells, B-cell-depleted T cells, or PBMCs.

Original methodology: Reference gene primer amplification gave nucleated cell count estimates. Clones were read by immunoSEQ multiplex PCR, and TCRdb kept only the in-frame ones, dropping some. That table gives V, J and clone size, and the DNA gave D and trimming. This sample has about 83,000 clones, with around 87% found just once. The J segment lost 6 bases and the V segment lost 4 bases, leaving 9 bases of the junction unmatched. The V gene's germline CDR1 is GTSNPN and CDR2 SVGIG (reference sequence). CDR3 length: 14 amino acids. The clonotype comes from a woman aged 45-59 years with active or convalescent COVID-19. The chain combines TRBV30 with TRBJ1-5, with 7 bases matching TRBD1. Sequenced input: peripheral blood. The CDR3 nucleotides read TGTGCCTGGAACCCTGGGACAGTGGGTCAGCCCCAGCATTTT. Residues: CAWNPGTVGQPQHF.